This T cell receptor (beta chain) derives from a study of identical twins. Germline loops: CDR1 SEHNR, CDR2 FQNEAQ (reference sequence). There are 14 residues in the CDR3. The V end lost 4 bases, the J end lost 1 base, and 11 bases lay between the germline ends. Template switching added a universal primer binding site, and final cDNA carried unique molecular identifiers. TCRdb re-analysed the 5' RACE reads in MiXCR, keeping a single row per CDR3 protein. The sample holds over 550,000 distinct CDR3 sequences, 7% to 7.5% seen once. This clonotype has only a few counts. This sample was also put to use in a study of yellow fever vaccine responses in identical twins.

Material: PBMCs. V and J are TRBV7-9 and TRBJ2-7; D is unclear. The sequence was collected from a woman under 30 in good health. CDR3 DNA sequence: TGTGCCAGCAGCTCCCAATCCGGATCCTACGAGCAGTACGTC. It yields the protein CASSSQSGSYEQYV.